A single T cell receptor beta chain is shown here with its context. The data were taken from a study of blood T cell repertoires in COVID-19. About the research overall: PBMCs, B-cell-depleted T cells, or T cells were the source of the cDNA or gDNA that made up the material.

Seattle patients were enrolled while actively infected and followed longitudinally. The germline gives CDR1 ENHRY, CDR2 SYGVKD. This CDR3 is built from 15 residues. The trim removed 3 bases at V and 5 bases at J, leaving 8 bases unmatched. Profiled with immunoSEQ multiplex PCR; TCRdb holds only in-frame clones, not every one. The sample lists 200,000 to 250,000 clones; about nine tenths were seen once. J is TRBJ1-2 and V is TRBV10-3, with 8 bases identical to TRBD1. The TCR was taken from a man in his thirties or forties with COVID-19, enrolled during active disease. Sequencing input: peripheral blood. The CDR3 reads CAISDTGTGPYGYTF. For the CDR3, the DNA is TGTGCCATCAGTGATACTGGGACAGGACCTTATGGCTACACCTTC.